This T cell receptor beta chain was found in a study of early T cells in non-severe SARS-CoV-2 infection. The wider study: Chains stayed unpaired after sequencing of bulk RNA from unsorted whole blood.

Germline V lookup: CDR1 MGHRA, CDR2 YSYEKL. V gave up 4 bases and J gave up 4 bases, with 16 bases separating them. CDR3 length equals 15 residues. Attachment of unique molecular identifiers was made to individual cDNA molecules. Each CDR3 protein is one row after TCRdb ran MiXCR on the 5' RACE reads. The data show approximately 77,000 distinct CDR3 sequences, with approximately 5% seen just once and about 7% held by the top ten. A word on this clonotype: Antigen specificity is unknown.

Findings of the study overall: Sequences matched to VDJdb favored anti-spike CD8 responses, while private and CD4 specificities were missed.

The material sequenced was whole blood, taken at baseline. The TCR was taken from an adult who was a healthcare worker with PCR-confirmed SARS-CoV-2 infection or an uninfected control (not recorded which). The J gene is TRBJ1-2, the V gene TRBV4-1; weak D call: TRBD1 (6 bases). The CDR3 here is CASSLSGGAGYGYTF. In nucleotides, the CDR3 is TGCGCCAGCAGCCTAAGCGGGGGCGCGGGCTATGGCTACACCTTC.